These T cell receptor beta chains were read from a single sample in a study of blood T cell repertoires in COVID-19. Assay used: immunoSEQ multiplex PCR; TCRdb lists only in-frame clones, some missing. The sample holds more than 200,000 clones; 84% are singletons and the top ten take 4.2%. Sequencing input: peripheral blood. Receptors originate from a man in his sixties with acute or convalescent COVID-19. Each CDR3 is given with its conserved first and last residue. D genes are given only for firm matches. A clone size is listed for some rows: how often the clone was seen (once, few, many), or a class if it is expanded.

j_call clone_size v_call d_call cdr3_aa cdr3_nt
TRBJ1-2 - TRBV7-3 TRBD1 CASSPGTGSGYTF TGTGCCAGCAGCCCTGGGACAGGCTCTGGCTACACCTTC
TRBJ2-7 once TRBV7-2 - CASSLDFGQYF TGTGCCAGCAGCTTGGACTTCGGGCAGTACTTC
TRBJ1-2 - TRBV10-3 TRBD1 CAISATGYGYTF TGTGCCATCAGTGCGACAGGGTATGGCTACACCTTC
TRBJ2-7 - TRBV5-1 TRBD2 CASSLGGGGLYEQYF TGCGCCAGCAGCTTGGGCGGGGGGGGCCTCTACGAGCAGTACTTC
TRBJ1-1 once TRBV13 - CASSLGWAGAFF TGTGCCAGCAGCCTAGGCTGGGCTGGGGCTTTCTTT
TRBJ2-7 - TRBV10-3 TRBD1 CAISAQTGVSYEQYF TGTGCCATCAGTGCCCAGACAGGGGTCTCCTACGAGCAGTACTTC
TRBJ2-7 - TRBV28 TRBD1 CASSPAGTGDYEQYF TGTGCCAGCAGTCCTGCCGGGACAGGGGACTACGAGCAGTACTTC
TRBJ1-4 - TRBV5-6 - CASSLARSGVGYEKLFF TGTGCCAGCAGCTTGGCGCGATCAGGGGTGGGCTATGAAAAACTGTTTTTT
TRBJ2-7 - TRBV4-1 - CASSQERSSAVVFYEQYF TGCGCCAGCAGCCAAGAAAGATCCTCAGCGGTGGTTTTCTACGAGCAGTACTTC
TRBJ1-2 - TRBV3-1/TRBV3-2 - CASSQAQGPTNYGYTF TGTGCCAGCAGCCAAGCGCAGGGCCCCACTAACTATGGCTACACCTTC
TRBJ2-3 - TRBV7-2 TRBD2 CASSLTPHGGATDTQYF TGTGCCAGCAGCTTAACCCCCCACGGGGGGGCTACAGATACGCAGTATTTT